What follows are 9 T cell receptor beta chains derived from one specimen sequenced in a study of cytomegalovirus exposure and HLA in healthy donors. 60 Vbeta and 13 Jbeta primers were used in PCR. Libraries were prepared by immunoSEQ multiplex PCR; TCRdb keeps only in-frame clonotypes and omits some of them. The data contain some 120,000 clones, roughly 80% of them seen just once; the ten biggest clones take up around 3.5%. The source material was PBMCs. Source of these receptors: a man aged 25 to 45 in good health and CMV-seronegative.

V gene TRBV10-3 combines with J gene TRBJ1-2; possible D gene TRBD1, 5 bases. Looked up from germline, CDR1 is ENHRY and CDR2 is SYGVKD. This CDR3 contains 13 residues. V was clipped by 6 bases and J by 0 bases, with 8 bases between them. The CDR3 here is CAIRDTSNYGYTF. CDR3 DNA: TGTGCCATCAGGGACACCTCTAACTATGGCTACACCTTC.

This clone was recorded a few times. The J gene is TRBJ1-4, the V gene TRBV5-6; 8 positions agree with TRBD1. This CDR3 spans 14 amino acids. V lost 2 bases and J lost 7; bases outside the gene matches: 4. Germline V lookup: CDR1 SGHDT, CDR2 YYEEEE. The CDR3 bases are TGTGCCAGCAGCTTTTCAGGGGGCGTTGAAAAACTGTTTTTT. Translating it yields CASSFSGGVEKLFF.

V gene TRBV9 combines with J gene TRBJ2-7; tentative D call: TRBD1 (5 bases). The V and J ends lost 3 bases and 4 bases respectively, with 20 bases between them. The CDR3 has 16 residues. Germline V gene sequence: CDR1 SGDLS, CDR2 YYNGEE. The CDR3 region is CASSARTGSRLYEQYF. In nucleotides, the CDR3 is TGTGCCAGCAGCGCGCGAACAGGTTCTCGGCTTTACGAGCAGTACTTC.

The rearrangement links TRBV20-1 to TRBJ2-3; D is uncertain. The germline V gene has CDR1 DFQATT and CDR2 SNEGSKA (reference sequence). The CDR3 is made up of 10 amino acids. V gave up 6 bases and J gave up 5 bases, with 6 bases separating them. The CDR3 loop is CSAPIDTQYF. CDR3 DNA: TGCAGTGCCCCAATAGATACGCAGTATTTT.

This clone has just a few counts. The chain joins TRBV18 to TRBJ1-5, with D uncertain. This CDR3 region has 15 residues. Germline assignment: CDR1 KGHSH and CDR2 LQKENI. V was trimmed by 4 bases and J by 0 bases, leaving 10 bases between them. CDR3 amino acids: CASSLEAYSNQPQHF. The CDR3 DNA follows: TGTGCCAGCTCACTTGAGGCCTATAGCAATCAGCCCCAGCATTTT.

The J gene is TRBJ2-5, the V gene TRBV6-1; TRBD2 matches at 12 bases. The trim removed 3 bases at V and 1 base at J, leaving 0 bases unmatched. This CDR3 has 15 residues. From germline, CDR1 is MNHNS and CDR2 SASEGT. CDR3 amino acids: CASSETSGGQETQYF. CDR3 DNA sequence: TGTGCCAGCAGTGAGACTAGCGGGGGCCAAGAGACCCAGTACTTC.

For the CDR3, the DNA is TGTGCCTGGAGTGGACAGGGAACCTCTGGGGCCAACGTCCTGACTTTC. This gives the protein CAWSGQGTSGANVLTF. This chain connects TRBV30 to TRBJ2-6, with TRBD1 matching over 7 bases. The CDR3 covers 16 residues. Germline CDR1 is GTSNPN and CDR2 is SVGIG (reference sequence). J was trimmed by 0 bases and V by 1 base; bases with no gene match: 3.

A single count supports this clone. The J gene is TRBJ1-6, the V gene TRBV6-4; the D gene is possibly TRBD1 (6 bases). The CDR3 length is 15 residues. Trimming removed 0 bases at V and 5 bases at J, with 8 bases between. Germline lookup yields CDR1 MRHNA and CDR2 SNTAGT. The CDR3 nucleotides read TGTGCCAGCAGTGACTCTAGGACAGATAATTCACCCCTCCACTTT. This sequence encodes CASSDSRTDNSPLHF.

In its sample, this clone was seen many times. V and J are TRBV4-2 and TRBJ2-6; D may be TRBD1 (5 bases). Deletions cut 0 bases from V and 0 bases from J, with 6 bases between. The CDR3 has 16 residues. Germline-derived CDR1 and CDR2 are LGHNA and YNFKEQ. CDR3 sequence reads: CASSQDDSSGANVLTF. For the CDR3, the DNA is TGTGCCAGCAGCCAAGATGACAGCTCTGGGGCCAACGTCCTGACTTTC.